The rows below give T cell receptor beta chains drawn from one sample of a study of response to subunit inactivated influenza vaccine. TCRdb passed the RT-PCR reads through MiXCR, listing each CDR3 protein once. The sample lists 290,000 or so distinct CDR3 sequences; 22% were seen once. The sample in question was PBMCs from blood, obtained less than 22 months after vaccination. The receptors here all came from a man between 50 and 69 years old who received an inactivated influenza vaccine. CDR3s include the opening cysteine and the closing phenylalanine or tryptophan. D genes are given only for firm matches. The size of a clone is reported for some rows only, either as once, few or many, or as a class for expanded clones.

d_gene	abundance	v_gene	j_gene	CDR3aa	CDR3nt
.	.	TRBV27	TRBJ2-6	CASSSASGANVLTF	TGTGCCAGCAGTTCGGCCTCTGGGGCCAACGTCCTGACTTTC
.	few	TRBV10-1	TRBJ1-1	CASSESTRWGLRLMNTEAFF	TGCGCCAGCAGTGAGTCGACTCGATGGGGGCTGAGACTCATGAACACTGAAGCTTTCTTT
.	.	TRBV7-8	TRBJ2-5	CASSLFLSETQYF	TGTGCCAGCAGCTTATTCCTGTCGGAGACCCAGTACTTC
TRBD2	few	TRBV3-1	TRBJ2-4	CASSQILPGTSGRNIQYF	TGTGCCAGCAGCCAAATACTTCCCGGGACTAGCGGGAGAAACATTCAGTACTTC
.	few	TRBV10-3	TRBJ2-3	CAISESNADTQYF	TGTGCCATCAGTGAGAGTAATGCAGATACGCAGTATTTT
TRBD2	many	TRBV12-3/TRBV12-4	TRBJ2-1	CASSPGLADLRGEQFF	TGTGCCAGCAGTCCGGGACTAGCGGACCTCCGGGGTGAGCAGTTCTTC
.	few	TRBV29-1	TRBJ1-2	CSAGDASQSYGYTF	TGCAGCGCCGGAGATGCCAGCCAATCATATGGCTACACCTTC
.	.	TRBV28	TRBJ2-7	CASSYGVYEQYF	TGTGCCAGCAGCTACGGTGTGTACGAGCAGTACTTC
TRBD2	.	TRBV7-9	TRBJ2-5	CASSPRRWGRVKETQYF	TGTGCCAGCAGCCCACGCCGGTGGGGGAGGGTTAAAGAGACCCAGTACTTC
TRBD1	many	TRBV20-1	TRBJ1-4	CSAISGTGHRNEKLFF	TGCAGTGCTATCTCCGGGACAGGGCATCGGAATGAAAAACTGTTTTTT
.	.	TRBV11-1	TRBJ2-5	CASSFLDIQETQYF	TGTGCCAGCAGCTTTTTGGATATTCAGGAGACCCAGTACTTC
.	.	TRBV6-1	TRBJ1-1	CASSENRGNTEAFF	TGTGCCAGCAGTGAAAACCGGGGGAACACTGAAGCTTTCTTT
TRBD1	.	TRBV12-3/TRBV12-4	TRBJ1-5	CASSSGTVDNQPQHF	TGTGCCAGCAGTTCCGGGACAGTAGACAATCAGCCCCAGCATTTT
.	.	TRBV5-1	TRBJ2-1	CASSWRLGDDEQFF	TGCGCCAGCAGCTGGAGGTTGGGAGACGATGAGCAGTTCTTC
.	few	TRBV5-1	TRBJ1-1	CASSLVAGRNTEAFF	TGCGCCAGCAGCTTGGTCGCAGGGAGAAACACTGAAGCTTTCTTT
TRBD1	few	TRBV5-1	TRBJ1-1	CASSSSTGGRLLNTEAFF	TGCGCCAGCAGCTCTTCGACAGGGGGGCGTTTACTGAACACTGAAGCTTTCTTT
.	.	TRBV10-3	TRBJ1-2	CAISEIFQGNYGYTF	TGTGCCATCAGTGAGATCTTCCAGGGGAACTATGGCTACACCTTC
.	.	TRBV2	TRBJ2-4	CASSEVGVAKNIQYF	TGTGCCAGCAGTGAAGTTGGGGTGGCCAAAAACATTCAGTACTTC
TRBD1	few	TRBV10-3	TRBJ1-2	CAISGADRTNYGYTF	TGTGCCATCAGTGGGGCGGACAGGACGAACTATGGCTACACCTTC
TRBD1	many	TRBV5-1	TRBJ1-1	CASSQDRTSYRSEAFF	TGCGCCAGCAGCCAGGACAGGACGTCTTACCGCTCCGAAGCTTTCTTT
TRBD2	.	TRBV20-1	TRBJ2-1	CSARGLAGGGHEQFF	TGCAGTGCTAGGGGCTTAGCGGGAGGCGGGCATGAGCAGTTCTTC
TRBD2	.	TRBV6-1	TRBJ2-5	CASSPGGGYETQYF	TGTGCCAGCAGCCCCGGGGGAGGGTATGAGACCCAGTACTTC
TRBD1	many	TRBV5-1	TRBJ1-6	CASSQRQGTSPLHF	TGCGCCAGCAGCCAAAGACAGGGAACATCACCCCTCCACTTT
.	.	TRBV3-1	TRBJ1-6	CASSQREGMGSPLHF	TGTGCCAGCAGCCAACGAGAGGGGATGGGCTCACCCCTCCACTTT
.	few	TRBV19	TRBJ2-3	CASRRTIFPDTQYF	TGTGCCAGTAGAAGGACAATATTCCCAGATACGCAGTATTTT
TRBD1	.	TRBV29-1	TRBJ2-7	CSPNTRDREHEQYF	TGCAGCCCCAACACCCGGGACAGGGAGCACGAGCAGTACTTC
TRBD1	.	TRBV3-1	TRBJ2-4	CASCQWGEGTGFNIQYF	TGTGCCAGCTGCCAATGGGGAGAAGGGACAGGGTTTAACATTCAGTACTTC
.	few	TRBV7-9	TRBJ1-1	CASSLVGTYTEAFF	TGTGCCAGCAGCTTAGTGGGGACTTACACTGAAGCTTTCTTT
.	.	TRBV12-5	TRBJ2-5	CASGLDLSETQYF	TGTGCTAGTGGTTTGGACCTTTCCGAGACCCAGTACTTC
TRBD1	many	TRBV27	TRBJ1-5	CASRGTGSNQPQHF	TGTGCCAGCAGAGGGACAGGTAGCAATCAGCCCCAGCATTTT
.	few	TRBV7-2	TRBJ1-2	CASSLVAGGSNYGYTF	TGTGCCAGCAGCTTAGTGGCGGGGGGCAGCAACTATGGCTACACCTTC
.	few	TRBV5-1	TRBJ2-7	CASSEFRVFGYEQYF	TGCGCCAGCAGCGAGTTCCGGGTGTTCGGCTACGAGCAGTACTTC